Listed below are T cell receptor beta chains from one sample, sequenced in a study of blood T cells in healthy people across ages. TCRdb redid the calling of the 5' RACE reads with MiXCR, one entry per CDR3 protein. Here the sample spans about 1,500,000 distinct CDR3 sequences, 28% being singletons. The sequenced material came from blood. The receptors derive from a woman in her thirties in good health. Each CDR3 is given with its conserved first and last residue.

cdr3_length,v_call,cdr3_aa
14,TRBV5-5,CASSFTHTGNEQFF
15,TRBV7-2,CASSLVGTSPNEQFF
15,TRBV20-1,CSARDFRLNSNEQFF
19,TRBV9,CASSPYHFVGAGSYNEQFF
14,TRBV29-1,CSAGLAGGHDEQFF
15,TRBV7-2,CASSLIGPINNEQFF
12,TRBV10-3,CAISEPVRGYTF
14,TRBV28,CASSLSSRGAPLHF
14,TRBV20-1,CSARPRLFGEDQYF
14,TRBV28,CASSFAAAEDTQYF
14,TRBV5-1,CASSLEWDTDTQYF
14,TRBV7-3,CASSSSPENTEAFF
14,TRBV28,CASSGSLELYEQYF
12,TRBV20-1,CSLLGSYNEQFF
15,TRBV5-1,CACVRTSRSYNEQFF
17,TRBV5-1,CASSLALAGGPPNEQFF
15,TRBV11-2,CASSKAGQGGYEQFF
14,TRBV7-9,CASSLSSGAATQYF
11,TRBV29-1,CSGGQNTEAFF
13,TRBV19,CASSIDLQETQYF
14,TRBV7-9,CASSLNRGDEKLFF
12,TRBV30,CAWSVQYYGYTF
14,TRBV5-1,CASTGSGGSLEQYF
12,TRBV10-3,CAISDSITEQYF
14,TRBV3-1,CASSQGTRIETQYF
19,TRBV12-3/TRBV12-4,CASSSRLTGRETSSTEAFF
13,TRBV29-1,CSAEGRYNTEAFF
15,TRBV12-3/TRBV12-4,CASSATSGGANEQFF
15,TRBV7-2,CASSFKEGATSPLHF
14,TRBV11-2,CTSSRGQGSFGYTF
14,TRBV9,CASSARVGNSPLHF
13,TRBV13,CASRRNPDTEAFF
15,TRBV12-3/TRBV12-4,CASRPPTGVGNTIYF
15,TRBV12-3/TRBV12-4,CASIPRAANTDTQYF
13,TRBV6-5,CASSPPGVPEQYF
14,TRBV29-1,CSVEEGGVTDTQYF
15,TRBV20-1,CSAREGGSLAVAQYF
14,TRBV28,CASSPTGGEEGYTF
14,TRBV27,CASSFRETSGMAFF
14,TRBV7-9,CASSLEGGSGEQYF
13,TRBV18,CASSPLGQETQYF
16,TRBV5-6,CASSLEGSRSTDTQYF
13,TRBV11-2,CASSPTSGREAFF
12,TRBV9,CAGGRTPYEQYF
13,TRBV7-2,CASSSSVTDTQYF
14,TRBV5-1,CATKRLEKGNEQFF
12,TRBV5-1,CAGSQGMNEQDF
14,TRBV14,CASSPSTETYEQYF
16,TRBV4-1,CASSQDGSRSVYGYTF